The 29 T cell receptor beta chains reported below all come from one sample, sequenced in a study of blood T cell repertoires in COVID-19. Sequencing used immunoSEQ multiplex PCR; TCRdb keeps in-frame clones, though not all of them. The table lists roughly 120,000 clones, around 85% of them singletons, with roughly 3.2% in the top ten. Sequencing was done on a sample of peripheral blood. These receptors came from a woman of 80 years or more with COVID-19, enrolled during active disease.

This clone was found once. The V and J genes are TRBV10-3 and TRBJ1-3; 9 nucleotides match TRBD1. V lost 4 bases and J lost 3; bases outside the gene matches: 7. Germline V gene data show CDR1 as ENHRY and CDR2 as SYGVKD. The CDR3 totals 16 residues. The CDR3 spells CAISGGTGKFGNTIYF. CDR3 bases: TGTGCCATCAGTGGGGGGACAGGGAAGTTTGGAAACACCATATATTTT.

The chain is built from TRBV28 and TRBJ1-6; TRBD1 matches at 8 bases. The CDR3 has 15 residues. The germline V gene has CDR1 MDHEN and CDR2 SYDVKM. Trimming cost V 7 bases and J 2 bases; bases outside gene matches: 4. CDR3 coding DNA: TGTGCCAGCACAGGGGGCATACCCTATAATTCACCCCTCCACTTT. Its protein is CASTGGIPYNSPLHF.

The CDR3 loop reads CASSVDPAYEQYF. CDR3 nucleotides: TGTGCCAGCAGCGTAGACCCGGCCTACGAGCAGTACTTC. The rearrangement links TRBV9 to TRBJ2-7; D gene uncertain. V gave up 0 bases and J gave up 2 bases, with 6 bases separating them. CDR3 length: 13 residues. Germline CDR1 SGDLS, CDR2 YYNGEE.

This clone was counted between two and nine times. The chain links TRBV3-1 (or the pseudogene TRBV3-2) to TRBJ2-1, with 8 positions matching TRBD2. V lost 4 bases to trimming and J lost 9 bases; unmatched junction nucleotides: 5. Germline CDR1 reads LGHDT; CDR2 reads YNNKEL (reference sequence). There are 13 residues in the CDR3. CDR3 sequence (DNA): TGTGCCAGCAGCCCCTCAGCGGGAGTTGAGCAGTTCTTC. Amino acid sequence: CASSPSAGVEQFF.

The J gene is TRBJ2-5, the V gene TRBV4-3; 10 bases fit TRBD2. Germline V gene data show CDR1 as LGHNA and CDR2 as YSLEER. There are 17 residues in the CDR3. V lost 0 bases, J lost 5 bases, and 9 bases stayed unmatched. The CDR3 sequence is CASSQDQASGSRETQYF. The CDR3 bases are TGCGCCAGCAGCCAAGATCAGGCTAGCGGGAGTCGGGAGACCCAGTACTTC.

As to this clone: One end of the junction does not line up with germline, which may come from a read error. V and J are TRBV19 and TRBJ2-5; TRBD2 is a possible D gene (5 bases). The germline V gene encodes CDR1 LNHDA and CDR2 SQIVND (reference sequence). This CDR3 is 14 amino acids long. The CDR3 reads CASSERTPQGTQYF. The CDR3 nucleotides read TGTGCCAGTAGTGAGCGGACTCCACAAGGGACCCAGTACTTC. Supplemented by reference TRBV19 and TRBJ2-5, the full variable domain reads DGGITQSPKYLFRKEGQNVTLSCEQNLNHDAMYWYRQDPGQGLRLIYYSQIVNDFQKGDIAEGYSVSREKKESFPLTVTSAQKNPTAFYLCASSERTPQGTQYFGPGTRLLVL.

The rearrangement uses TRBV3-1 (or the pseudogene TRBV3-2) and TRBJ1-1, with 7 bases aligning to TRBD1. V trimming: 1 base; J trimming: 5 bases; junction bases outside the gene matches: 4. Germline-derived CDR1 and CDR2 are LGHDT and YNNKEL (reference sequence). The CDR3 is 14 residues long. In DNA form, the CDR3 reads TGTGCCAGCAGCCAAGCAGGGGGTCAAACTGAAGCTTTCTTT. It codes for CASSQAGGQTEAFF.

This sequence joins TRBV10-3 and TRBJ1-5; 9 positions match TRBD1. The germline gives CDR1 ENHRY, CDR2 SYGVKD. The CDR3 runs 14 residues. The V and J ends lost 8 bases and 5 bases, in that order; junction bases with no gene match: 7. The CDR3 spells CAIRGQGVDQPQHF. In DNA form, the CDR3 reads TGTGCCATCCGGGGACAGGGCGTCGATCAGCCCCAGCATTTT.

The gene calls are TRBV18 and TRBJ2-1; 9 nucleotides align to TRBD2. CDR1 is KGHSH and CDR2 is LQKENI in the germline V gene. The CDR3 has 15 residues. Germline trimming cut 2 bases from V and 5 bases from J; bases unmatched to any gene: 4. DNA for the CDR3: TGTGCCAGCTCACCAAGGGCTAGCGGGGACAATGAGCAGTTCTTC. As protein: CASSPRASGDNEQFF.

The chain uses TRBV15 and TRBJ2-2; TRBD2 matches 9 bases. V gave up 3 bases and J gave up 6 bases; unmatched junction bases: 8. The CDR3 sequence is 16 residues long. Germline V gene data show CDR1 as LNHNV and CDR2 as YYDKDF (reference sequence). Here the CDR3 DNA reads TGTGCCACCAGCAGGCCCCCGGGACTAGCCCCCGGGGAGCTGTTTTTT. Translated: CATSRPPGLAPGELFF.

This chain links TRBV15 with TRBJ2-3; 12 bases align to TRBD1. V shed 5 bases and J 7 bases; nucleotides not matched to a gene: 4. The CDR3 sequence is 14 residues long. Germline assignment: CDR1 LNHNV and CDR2 YYDKDF (reference sequence). The DNA of the CDR3 is TGTGCCACCAGCTGGGGACAGGGGGCGAATACGCAGTATTTT. Translated: CATSWGQGANTQYF.

The J gene is TRBJ2-3, the V gene TRBV7-2, with TRBD2 matching 8 bases. In germline, CDR1 is SGHTA, CDR2 FQGNSA. V lost 1 base and J lost 10; bases outside the gene matches: 4. The CDR3 consists of 13 residues. CDR3: CASSLGELAAQYF. For the CDR3, the DNA is TGTGCCAGCAGCTTAGGGGAACTAGCGGCGCAGTATTTT.

The chain couples TRBV5-6 to TRBJ2-2; the match to TRBD2 covers 11 bases. Trimming at V came to 1 base and at J to 3 bases, leaving 2 bases not matched to a gene. This CDR3 spans 16 amino acids. Per germline, CDR1 SGHDT and CDR2 YYEEEE. CDR3 residues: CASSLKGLADTGELFF. CDR3 nucleotide sequence: TGTGCCAGCAGCTTGAAGGGACTAGCGGACACCGGGGAGCTGTTTTTT.

In this sample, this clone turned up a few times. J is TRBJ1-5 and V is TRBV28, with unresolved D. This CDR3 is built from 15 residues. The germline CDR1 and CDR2 sequences are MDHEN and SYDVKM. V lost 3 bases to trimming and J lost 2 bases, with 11 bases between them. The CDR3 reads CASSFAGGGNQPQHF. The CDR3 DNA is TGTGCCAGCAGTTTTGCGGGTGGGGGCAATCAGCCCCAGCATTTT.

This chain joins TRBV24-1 and TRBJ2-1, with 7 bases lining up with TRBD1. This CDR3 has 17 amino acids. V gave up 4 bases and J gave up 0 bases; unmatched junction bases: 8. From germline, CDR1 is KGHDR and CDR2 SFDVKD. The CDR3 DNA follows: TGTGCCACCAGTGACTACAGGGGCCCGAACTCCTACAATGAGCAGTTCTTC. It codes for CATSDYRGPNSYNEQFF.

The chain is built from TRBV3-1 (or the pseudogene TRBV3-2) and TRBJ1-1; D is unresolved. Germline V gene data show CDR1 as LGHDT and CDR2 as YNNKEL (reference sequence). Trimming took 0 bases from V and 0 from J, leaving 11 bases between them. The CDR3 runs 16 residues. Here the CDR3 DNA reads TGTGCCAGCAGCCAAGACGAGGCGGCTTTGAACACTGAAGCTTTCTTT. Translating gives CASSQDEAALNTEAFF.

The rearrangement uses TRBV5-4 and TRBJ2-7; TRBD1 matches 9 bases. The CDR3 is 14 amino acids. Germline-derived CDR1 and CDR2 are SGHNT and YYREEE (reference sequence). After removal of 2 bases from V and 5 bases from J, the junction contained 5 bases not matched to a gene. The CDR3: CASSLGQGKNEQYF. CDR3 sequence (DNA): TGTGCCAGCAGCTTAGGACAGGGGAAGAACGAGCAGTACTTC.

DNA for the CDR3: TGTGCCAGCAGCTTGGGTCAGGGGGAGTACTACGAGCAGTACTTC. Amino acid sequence: CASSLGQGEYYEQYF. The chain joins TRBV5-5 to TRBJ2-7, with 7 positions matching TRBD1. The CDR3 consists of 15 residues. Unmatched junction bases numbered 6, after V lost 0 bases and J lost 3 bases. CDR1 and CDR2 from the germline V gene are SGHKS and YYEKEE (reference sequence).

The chain joins TRBV6-2 or TRBV6-3 to TRBJ2-3; possible D gene TRBD2, 7 bases. Trimming removed 4 bases from V and 2 bases from J, with 13 bases in between. The CDR3 loop spans 15 amino acids. Per the germline V gene, CDR1 is MNHEY and CDR2 is SVGEGT. The CDR3 coding sequence is TGTGCCAGCAGTTTAGGGGGGGCCGTCACAGATACGCAGTATTTT. Protein: CASSLGGAVTDTQYF.

The genes are TRBV5-6 and TRBJ2-7; maybe TRBD2 (6 bases). This CDR3 region has 16 residues. V gave up 6 bases and J gave up 3 bases, with 22 bases separating them. Germline V gene data show CDR1 as SGHDT and CDR2 as YYEEEE. In nucleotides, the CDR3 is TGTGCCAGCACCTCAGGTGGGGGGACTGACAACTACGAGCAGTACTTC. Its translation: CASTSGGGTDNYEQYF.

The V gene is TRBV7-8, the J gene TRBJ2-1; D might be TRBD2 (5 bases). The V gene lost 5 bases and the J gene lost 5 bases, with 16 bases spanning the gap. The V gene's germline CDR1 is SGHVS and CDR2 FQNEAQ. The CDR3 is 15 residues long. The CDR3 DNA reads TGTGCCAGCAGCCAAGACGGAACGAGGGACAATGAGCAGTTCTTC. This sequence encodes CASSQDGTRDNEQFF.

This clone was counted once. The chain joins TRBV6-6 to TRBJ1-1; D is possibly TRBD1 (5 bases). CDR3 length equals 15 residues. Per germline, CDR1 MNHNY and CDR2 SVGAGI (reference sequence). Trimming removed 6 bases from V and 3 bases from J, with 17 bases in between. CDR3 region: CASSQMQGGDTEAFF. CDR3 coding DNA: TGTGCCAGCAGCCAAATGCAGGGAGGGGACACTGAAGCTTTCTTT.

The J gene is TRBJ2-7, the V gene TRBV5-1, with D hard to call. Germline CDR1 reads SGHRS; CDR2 reads YFSETQ. Trimming stripped 0 bases from V and 6 bases from J, with 16 bases between. CDR3 length: 15 amino acids. The CDR3 region has the DNA TGCGCCAGCAGCTTGGTAGGCCAGGAAAACGGCGAGCAGTACTTC. Translation: CASSLVGQENGEQYF.

V usage is TRBV19 and J usage is TRBJ1-5; no definite D call. CDR1 LNHDA and CDR2 SQIVND come from the germline V gene (reference sequence). The CDR3 totals 15 residues. V gave up 4 bases and J gave up 4 bases, with 14 bases separating them. In nucleotides, the CDR3 is TGTGCCAGTAGTACTGGATGGGCACCAAATCAGCCCCAGCATTTT. It translates to CASSTGWAPNQPQHF. The full variable domain, completed using reference TRBV19 and TRBJ1-5, is DGGITQSPKYLFRKEGQNVTLSCEQNLNHDAMYWYRQDPGQGLRLIYYSQIVNDFQKGDIAEGYSVSREKKESFPLTVTSAQKNPTAFYLCASSTGWAPNQPQHFGDGTRLSIL.

This rearrangement joins TRBV7-6 to TRBJ2-3; 9 bases align to TRBD1. After removal of 5 bases from V and 4 bases from J, the junction contained 19 bases not matched to a gene. CDR1 and CDR2 (germline): SGHVS, FNYEAQ. This CDR3 is built from 19 residues. The CDR3 nucleotides are TGTGCCAGCAGCCACCGGGACAGGGTGGGGAGAGGAATAGCAGATACGCAGTATTTT. It yields the protein CASSHRDRVGRGIADTQYF. Full variable domain (outside the CDR3, taken from reference TRBV7-6 and TRBJ2-3): GAGVSQSPRYKVTKRGQDVALRCDPISGHVSLYWYRQALGQGPEFLTYFNYEAQQDKSGLPNDRFSAERPEGSISTLTIQRTEQRDSAMYRCASSHRDRVGRGIADTQYFGPGTRLTVL.

As for this clone: Other DNA sequences of this sample code for an identical CDR3. CDR3 loop: CASSIGTGGGETQYF. The CDR3 nucleotides read TGTGCCAGTAGTATCGGGACAGGAGGGGGAGAGACCCAGTACTTC. The chain carries TRBV19 and TRBJ2-5, with 8 bases matching TRBD1. This CDR3 comprises 15 residues. Germline CDR1 and CDR2: LNHDA and SQIVND (reference sequence). V lost 3 bases, J lost 4 bases, and 7 bases stayed unmatched.

The rearrangement joins TRBV24-1 to TRBJ2-2, with 13 positions matching TRBD2. Germline lookup yields CDR1 KGHDR and CDR2 SFDVKD. This CDR3 comprises 18 residues. V dropped 3 bases and J dropped 6; count of bases not matched to a gene: 9. CDR3 bases: TGTGCCACCAGTGATCTCTCCGGGACTAGCGGGATTCCCGGGGAGCTGTTTTTT. It specifies CATSDLSGTSGIPGELFF.

The chain links TRBV3-1 (or the pseudogene TRBV3-2) to TRBJ1-4; 7 positions match TRBD1. CDR1 is LGHDT, CDR2 YNNKEL, per germline (reference sequence). This CDR3 region has 15 residues. After removal of 1 base from V and 7 bases from J, the junction contained 6 bases not matched to a gene. The CDR3, as DNA: TGTGCCAGCAGCCAAGGAAGGGGGCATGGTGAAAAACTGTTTTTT. It codes for CASSQGRGHGEKLFF.

The chain recombines TRBV19 with TRBJ1-3; 8 bases map to TRBD1. The CDR3 loop spans 16 amino acids. After removal of 5 bases from V and 3 bases from J, the junction contained 9 bases not matched to a gene. Germline V gene data show CDR1 as LNHDA and CDR2 as SQIVND (reference sequence). The DNA for the CDR3 is TGTGCCAGTAGTCTTGTCGGGACAGGAGGTGGAAACACCATATATTTT. It encodes CASSLVGTGGGNTIYF.